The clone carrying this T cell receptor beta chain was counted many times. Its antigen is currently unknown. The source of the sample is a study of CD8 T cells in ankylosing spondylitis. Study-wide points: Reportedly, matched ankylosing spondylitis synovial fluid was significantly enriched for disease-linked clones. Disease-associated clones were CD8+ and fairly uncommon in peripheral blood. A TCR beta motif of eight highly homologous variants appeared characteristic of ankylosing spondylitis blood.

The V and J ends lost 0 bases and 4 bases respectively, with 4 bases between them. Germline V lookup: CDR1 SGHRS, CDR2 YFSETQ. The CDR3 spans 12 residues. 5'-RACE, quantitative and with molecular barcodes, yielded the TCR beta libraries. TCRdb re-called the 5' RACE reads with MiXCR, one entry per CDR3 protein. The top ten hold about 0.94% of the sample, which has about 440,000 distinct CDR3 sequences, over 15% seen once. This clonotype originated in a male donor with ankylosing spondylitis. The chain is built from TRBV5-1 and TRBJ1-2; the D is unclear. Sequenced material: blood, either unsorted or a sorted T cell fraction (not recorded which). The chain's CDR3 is CASSLDRYGYTF. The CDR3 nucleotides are TGCGCCAGCAGCTTGGACCGCTATGGCTACACCTTC. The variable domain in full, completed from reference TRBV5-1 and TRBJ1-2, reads KAGVTQTPRYLIKTRGQQVTLSCSPISGHRSVSWYQQTPGQGLQFLFEYFSETQRNKGNFPGRFSGRQFSNSRSEMNVSTLELGDSALYLCASSLDRYGYTFGSGTRLTVV.